This T cell receptor beta chain appears in the sequencing data of a study of T cells after somatic rescue of genetic block (dated by TCRdb to about 2020). About the investigation overall: The study assessed how robust, over the long term, a T-cell system was when the system had developed through somatic rescue of a genetic block in T-cell development.

The CDR1 and CDR2 encoded by the germline V gene (reference sequence) are SEHNR and FQNEAQ. V lost 7 bases and J lost 0 bases, and the count of bases not matched to a germline gene is 9. Reading from cysteine to phenylalanine, the CDR3 counts 16 amino acids. Solely the CDR3 DNA is kept, with 48 bases framed from the first base. As to this clone: Its antigen specificity is not known. No quality values exist for individual bases; no much larger clone is one base distant.

Libraries were built with the immunoSEQ multiplex PCR assay. The immuneACCESS repertoire file appears here via TCRdb, limited to in-frame rearrangements. These files lack a portion of the clones; in checked studies, under half of the deficit traces to unresolved V genes, and the cause of the others is not known. This sample comprises about 15,000 clones, roughly two thirds of them detected only once. The ten largest clones represent 14% of the sample. The rearranged segments are TRBV7-9 and TRBJ2-1; 7 of the junction bases match TRBD1. The clonotype was recovered from a boy younger than 18. Material: peripheral blood mononuclear cells (PBMCs). The sequenced DNA: TGTGCCAGCAACTATCCGGGACAGAGCTCCTACAATGAGCAGTTCTTC. It codes for CASNYPGQSSYNEQFF. The CDR3, completed at both ends by the reference TRBV7-9 and TRBJ2-1 genes, gives the full variable domain DTGVSQNPRHKITKRGQNVTFRCDPISEHNRLYWYRQTLGQGPEFLTYFQNEAQLEKSRLLSDRFSAERPKGSFSTLEIQRTEQGDSAMYLCASNYPGQSSYNEQFFGPGTRLTVL.